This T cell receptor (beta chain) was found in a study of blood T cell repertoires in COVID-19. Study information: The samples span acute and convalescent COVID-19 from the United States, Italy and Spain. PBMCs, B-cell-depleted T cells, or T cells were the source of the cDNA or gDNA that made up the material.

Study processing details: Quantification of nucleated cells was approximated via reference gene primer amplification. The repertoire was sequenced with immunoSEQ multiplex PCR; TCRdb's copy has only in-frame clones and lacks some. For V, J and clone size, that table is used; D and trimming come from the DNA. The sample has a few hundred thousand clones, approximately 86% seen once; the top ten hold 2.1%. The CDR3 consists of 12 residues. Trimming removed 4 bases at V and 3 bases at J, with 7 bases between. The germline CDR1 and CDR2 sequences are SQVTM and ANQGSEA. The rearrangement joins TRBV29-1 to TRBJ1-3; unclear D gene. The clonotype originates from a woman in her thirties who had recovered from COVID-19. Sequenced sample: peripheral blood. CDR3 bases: TGCAGCGTTGTGGGGAGTGGAAACACCATATATTTT. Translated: CSVVGSGNTIYF.